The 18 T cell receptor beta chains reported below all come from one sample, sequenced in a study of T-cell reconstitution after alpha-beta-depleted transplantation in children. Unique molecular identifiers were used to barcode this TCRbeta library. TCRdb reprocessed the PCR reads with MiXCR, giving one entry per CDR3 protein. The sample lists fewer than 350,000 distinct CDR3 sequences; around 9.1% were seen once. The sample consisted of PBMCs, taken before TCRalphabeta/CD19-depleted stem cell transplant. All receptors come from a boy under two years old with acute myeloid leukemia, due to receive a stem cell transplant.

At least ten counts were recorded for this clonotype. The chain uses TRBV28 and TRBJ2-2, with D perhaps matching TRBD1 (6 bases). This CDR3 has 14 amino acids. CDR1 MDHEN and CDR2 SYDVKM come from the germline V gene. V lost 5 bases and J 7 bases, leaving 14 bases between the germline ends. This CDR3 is CASSPHRVNGELFF. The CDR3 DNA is TGTGCCAGCAGTCCACACAGGGTCAACGGGGAGCTGTTTTTT.

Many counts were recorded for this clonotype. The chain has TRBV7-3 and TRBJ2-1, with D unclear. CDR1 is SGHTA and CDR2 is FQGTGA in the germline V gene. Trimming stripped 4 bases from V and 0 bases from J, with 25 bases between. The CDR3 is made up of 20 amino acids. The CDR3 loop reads CASSSYVMPDPPSSYNEQFF. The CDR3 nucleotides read TGTGCCAGCAGCTCCTATGTTATGCCCGACCCCCCCAGCTCCTACAATGAGCAGTTCTTC.

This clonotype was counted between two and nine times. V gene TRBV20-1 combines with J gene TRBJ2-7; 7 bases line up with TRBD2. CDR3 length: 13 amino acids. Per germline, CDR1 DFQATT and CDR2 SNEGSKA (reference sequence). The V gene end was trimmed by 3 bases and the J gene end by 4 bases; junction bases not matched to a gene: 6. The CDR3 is CSARAGVGYEQYF. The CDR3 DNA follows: TGCAGTGCTAGGGCGGGAGTAGGGTACGAGCAGTACTTC.

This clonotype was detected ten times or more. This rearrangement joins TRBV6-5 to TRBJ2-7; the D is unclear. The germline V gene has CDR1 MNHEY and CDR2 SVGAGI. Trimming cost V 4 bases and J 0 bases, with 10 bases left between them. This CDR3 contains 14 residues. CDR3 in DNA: TGTGCCAGCAGTTCCTTTTGGGGCTCCTACGAGCAGTACTTC. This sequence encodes CASSSFWGSYEQYF.

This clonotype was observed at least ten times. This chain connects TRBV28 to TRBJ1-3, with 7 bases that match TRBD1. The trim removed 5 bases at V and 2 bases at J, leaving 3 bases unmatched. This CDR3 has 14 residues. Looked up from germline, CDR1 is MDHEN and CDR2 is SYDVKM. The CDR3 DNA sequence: TGTGCCAGCAGTATTACAGGGGCTGGAAACACCATATATTTT. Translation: CASSITGAGNTIYF.

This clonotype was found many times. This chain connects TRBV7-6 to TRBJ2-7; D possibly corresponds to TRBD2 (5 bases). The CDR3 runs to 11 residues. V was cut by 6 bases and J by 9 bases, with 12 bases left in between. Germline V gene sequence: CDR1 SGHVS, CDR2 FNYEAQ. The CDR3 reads CASSRRRVQYF. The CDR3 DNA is TGTGCCAGCAGTCGTCGGCGGGTGCAGTACTTC.

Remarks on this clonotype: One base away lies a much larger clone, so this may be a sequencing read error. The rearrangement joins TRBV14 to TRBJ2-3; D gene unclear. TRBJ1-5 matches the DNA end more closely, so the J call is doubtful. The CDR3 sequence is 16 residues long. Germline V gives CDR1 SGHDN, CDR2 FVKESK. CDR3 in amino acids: CASSPRLGVGTDTQHF. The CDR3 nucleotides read TGTGCCAGCAGCCCTCGACTAGGAGTGGGAACAGATACGCAGCATTTT.

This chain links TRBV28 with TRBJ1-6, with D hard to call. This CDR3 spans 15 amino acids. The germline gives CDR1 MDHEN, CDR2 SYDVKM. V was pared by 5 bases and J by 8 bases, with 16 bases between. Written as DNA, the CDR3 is TGTGCCAGCAGTCCGCCGGGGAGGCTCGATTCACCCCTCCACTTT. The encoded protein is CASSPPGRLDSPLHF.

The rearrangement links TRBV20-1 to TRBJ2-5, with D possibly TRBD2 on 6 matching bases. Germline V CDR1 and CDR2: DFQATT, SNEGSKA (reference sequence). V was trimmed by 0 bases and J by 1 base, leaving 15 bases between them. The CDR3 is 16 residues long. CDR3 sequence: CSAREPTSRIQETQYF. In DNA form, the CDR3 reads TGCAGTGCTAGAGAACCGACTAGTCGTATCCAAGAGACCCAGTACTTC.

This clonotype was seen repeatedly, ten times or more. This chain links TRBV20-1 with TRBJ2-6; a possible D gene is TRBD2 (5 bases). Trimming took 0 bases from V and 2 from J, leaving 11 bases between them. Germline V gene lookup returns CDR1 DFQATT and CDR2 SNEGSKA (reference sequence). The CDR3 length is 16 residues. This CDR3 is CSARDGRGTGANVLTF. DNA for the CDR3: TGCAGTGCTAGAGATGGACGGGGTACTGGGGCCAACGTCCTGACTTTC.

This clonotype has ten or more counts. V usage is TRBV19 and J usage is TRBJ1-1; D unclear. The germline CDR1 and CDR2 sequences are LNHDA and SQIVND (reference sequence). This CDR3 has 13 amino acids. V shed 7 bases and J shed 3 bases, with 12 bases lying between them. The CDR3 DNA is TGTGCCAGTATTTCCCGCTTTGACACTGAAGCTTTCTTT. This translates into CASISRFDTEAFF.

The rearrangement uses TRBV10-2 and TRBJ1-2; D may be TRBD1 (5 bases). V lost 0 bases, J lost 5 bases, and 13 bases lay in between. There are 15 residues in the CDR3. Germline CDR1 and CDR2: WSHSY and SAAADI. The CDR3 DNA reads TGCGCCAGCAGTGAGTCGAACCGGGGGAAGTATGGCTACACCTTC. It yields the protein CASSESNRGKYGYTF.

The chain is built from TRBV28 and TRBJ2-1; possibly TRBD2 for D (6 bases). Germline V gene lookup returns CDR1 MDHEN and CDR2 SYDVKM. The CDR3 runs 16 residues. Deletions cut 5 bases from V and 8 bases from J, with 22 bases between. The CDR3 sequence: CASSPPSAGKEDEQFF. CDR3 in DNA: TGTGCCAGCAGTCCACCCTCCGCGGGAAAGGAGGATGAGCAGTTCTTC.

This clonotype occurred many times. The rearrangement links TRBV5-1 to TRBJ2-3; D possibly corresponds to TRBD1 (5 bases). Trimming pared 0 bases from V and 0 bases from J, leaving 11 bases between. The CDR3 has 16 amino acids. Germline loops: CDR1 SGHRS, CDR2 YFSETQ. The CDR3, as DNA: TGCGCCAGCAGCTTGGCCCAACAGGCGAGCACAGATACGCAGTATTTT. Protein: CASSLAQQASTDTQYF.

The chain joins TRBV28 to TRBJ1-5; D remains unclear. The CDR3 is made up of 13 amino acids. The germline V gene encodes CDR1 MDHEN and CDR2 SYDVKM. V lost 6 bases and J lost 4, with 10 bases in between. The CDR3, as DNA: TGTGCCAGCAGGTGGACCTTTAATCAGCCCCAGCATTTT. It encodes CASRWTFNQPQHF.

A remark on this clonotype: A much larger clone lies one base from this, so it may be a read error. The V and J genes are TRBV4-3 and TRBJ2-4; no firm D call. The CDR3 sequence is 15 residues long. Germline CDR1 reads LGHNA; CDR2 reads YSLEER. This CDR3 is CSSSQEERMVGIQYF. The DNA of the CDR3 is TGCTCCAGCAGCCAAGAAGAGAGGATGGTAGGCATTCAGTACTTC.

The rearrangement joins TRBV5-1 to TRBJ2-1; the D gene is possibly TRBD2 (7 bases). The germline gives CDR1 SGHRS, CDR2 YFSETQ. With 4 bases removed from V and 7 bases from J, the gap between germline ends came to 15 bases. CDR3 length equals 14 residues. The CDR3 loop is CASSVGGGLNEQFF. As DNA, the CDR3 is TGCGCCAGCAGCGTTGGCGGGGGCCTAAATGAGCAGTTCTTC.

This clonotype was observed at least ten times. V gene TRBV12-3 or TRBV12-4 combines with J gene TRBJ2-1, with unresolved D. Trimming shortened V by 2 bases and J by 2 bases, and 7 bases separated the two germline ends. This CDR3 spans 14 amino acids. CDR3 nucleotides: TGTGCCAGCAGTTTACGAGTAACCTACAATGAGCAGTTCTTC. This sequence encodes CASSLRVTYNEQFF.